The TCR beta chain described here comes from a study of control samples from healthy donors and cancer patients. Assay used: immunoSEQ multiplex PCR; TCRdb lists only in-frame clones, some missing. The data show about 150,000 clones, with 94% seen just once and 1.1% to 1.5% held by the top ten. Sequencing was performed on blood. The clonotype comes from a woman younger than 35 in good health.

This CDR3 reads CASSPQRIGENEQFF. CDR3 coding DNA: TGCGCCAGCAGCCCCCAACGGATCGGGGAAAATGAGCAGTTCTTC. The chain recombines TRBV5-1 with TRBJ2-1, with D possibly being TRBD2 (5 bases). CDR1 and CDR2 (germline): SGHRS, YFSETQ. V gave up 4 bases and J gave up 7 bases, with 18 bases separating them. CDR3 length equals 15 residues.